Below, 29 T cell receptor beta chains from the same sample are listed, as sequenced in a study of blood T cells in healthy people across ages (dated by TCRdb to 2015 to 2017). The library was obtained by 5' RACE. The listed sequencing device is Illumina HiSeq 2500. A second PCR of roughly 6 to 12 cycles was run with a J-beta primer mix and a sample-barcoded 5' primer. In TCRdb, the public reads were trimmed at Q25 with fastp and aligned with MiXCR, with productive beta chains retained. Rows with a matching CDR3 protein are joined into one entry that keeps the most common DNA and genes. This sample lists some 1.1 million distinct CDR3 sequences; approximately 38% were detected once. About 12% of the sample is in the top ten clones. Sequenced input: blood. The receptors shown here come from a man younger than 35 in good health.

This clonotype was seen a few times. The V and J genes are TRBV27 and TRBJ2-7, with D perhaps TRBD2 (6 bases). Germline V gene sequence: CDR1 MNHEY, CDR2 SMNVEV (reference sequence). Trimming cost V 10 bases and J 2 bases, with 18 bases left between them. This CDR3 has 14 residues. The CDR3 here is CATQDYQAPYEQYF. In DNA form, the CDR3 reads TGTGCCACTCAGGACTACCAAGCTCCCTACGAGCAGTACTTC.

This chain connects TRBV18 to TRBJ2-7, with 7 bases aligning to TRBD1. Germline assignment: CDR1 KGHSH and CDR2 LQKENI. V lost 3 bases, J lost 7 bases, and 15 bases stayed unmatched. This CDR3 is 16 amino acids long. Written as DNA, the CDR3 is TGTGCCAGCTCACCCTCCGACAGGGTACAGAACAATGAGCAGTACTTC. It encodes CASSPSDRVQNNEQYF.

In this sample, this clonotype turned up many times. This chain connects TRBV12-3 or TRBV12-4 to TRBJ2-3, with D possibly matching TRBD2 (6 bases). The CDR3 is 14 residues long. V lost 3 bases and J lost 2, with 9 bases in between. The CDR3 DNA sequence: TGTGCCAGCAGTTTCCCGGGGGTCACAGATACGCAGTATTTT. Translating it yields CASSFPGVTDTQYF.

This clonotype turned up a few times. V usage is TRBV21-1 and J usage is TRBJ2-1. TRBV21-1 is classified as a pseudogene. The CDR3 is 17 residues long. The chain's CDR3 is CASSNLEDRSTYNEQFF. Written as DNA, the CDR3 is TGTGCCAGCAGCAACCTCGAAGATCGGTCTACCTACAATGAGCAGTTCTTC.

This sequence joins TRBV4-1 and TRBJ1-2; 7 nucleotides align to TRBD1. Losses at the gene ends were 0 bases for V and 4 bases for J; bases not matched to a gene: 11. The CDR3 has 17 amino acids. The germline CDR1 and CDR2 sequences are MGHRA and YSYEKL. CDR3 residues: CASSQDSPGRGAYGYTF. Written as DNA, the CDR3 is TGCGCCAGCAGCCAAGATTCCCCCGGCAGGGGGGCCTATGGCTACACCTTC.

This clonotype has a count of ten or more. The chain links TRBV20-1 to TRBJ1-2; TRBD1 aligns across 10 bases. The CDR3 length is 11 residues. Per germline, CDR1 DFQATT and CDR2 SNEGSKA (reference sequence). CDR3 sequence: CSGQGDYGYTF. The CDR3 DNA follows: TGCAGCGGACAGGGGGACTATGGCTACACCTTC.

This chain joins TRBV10-3 and TRBJ1-1; the match to TRBD1 covers 7 bases. Germline CDR1 ENHRY, CDR2 SYGVKD. The CDR3 spans 15 residues. V lost 3 bases, J lost 0 bases, and 4 bases stayed unmatched. Here the CDR3 DNA reads TGTGCCATCAGTGACTGGACAGGATTGAACACTGAAGCTTTCTTT. As protein: CAISDWTGLNTEAFF.

This clonotype has just one count. The junction shows a germline mismatch at one end, possibly a read error. In nucleotides, the CDR3 is TGTGCCAGCAGCTTTGGGACTAGCCCCAATGAGCAGTTCTTT. This gives the protein CASSFGTSPNEQFF. This chain links TRBV5-6 with TRBJ2-1; 9 nucleotides match TRBD2. CDR1 and CDR2 (germline): SGHDT, YYEEEE. The CDR3 totals 14 residues.

The CDR3 protein is CSADPRNTEAFF. Written as DNA, the CDR3 is TGCAGTGCCGACCCTAGAAACACTGAAGCTTTCTTT. The rearrangement uses TRBV20-1 and TRBJ1-1; D uncertain. Trimming took off 6 bases at V and 2 bases at J, with 10 bases between the two ends. Germline assignment: CDR1 DFQATT and CDR2 SNEGSKA (reference sequence). The CDR3 has 12 residues.

This clonotype has a handful of counts. The chain is built from TRBV11-1 and TRBJ2-1, with D tentatively TRBD2 (7 bases). The CDR3 has 16 residues. V was pared by 5 bases and J by 0 bases, with 14 bases between. Germline CDR1 SGHAT, CDR2 FQDESV (reference sequence). CDR3: CASSPGGGLSYNEQFF. Here the CDR3 DNA reads TGTGCCAGCAGCCCGGGCGGGGGCCTCTCCTACAATGAGCAGTTCTTC.

This clonotype came up many times. The chain carries TRBV20-1 and TRBJ1-2, with 7 positions matching TRBD1. The CDR3 spans 14 residues. CDR1 and CDR2 (germline): DFQATT, SNEGSKA (reference sequence). V was clipped by 0 bases and J by 4 bases; unmatched bases: 5. The CDR3 DNA follows: TGCAGTGCTAGAGATGAGGGGGCGGCCTATGGCTACACCTTC. Translated, it gives CSARDEGAAYGYTF.

This clonotype was detected only a few times. The J gene is TRBJ2-3, the V gene TRBV7-9; D is perhaps TRBD1 (6 bases). There are 17 residues in the CDR3. Germline assignment: CDR1 SEHNR and CDR2 FQNEAQ (reference sequence). The germline V and J ends were trimmed by 4 bases and 0 bases, with 17 bases remaining between them. The CDR3 nucleotides read TGTGCCAGCAGCTCCCCTTTCGAGGGGGTTAGCACAGATACGCAGTATTTT. Amino acids: CASSSPFEGVSTDTQYF.

Concerning this clonotype itself: This may come from a read error, since a much larger clone is one base off. The chain joins TRBV7-9 to TRBJ2-7, with D maybe TRBD2 (5 bases). Per the germline V gene, CDR1 is SEHNR and CDR2 is FQNEAQ (reference sequence). The CDR3 totals 13 residues. The CDR3 region has the DNA TGTGCCAGCAGCGGATCGGACTCCTACGGGCAGTACTTC. It is translated as CASSGSDSYGQYF.

The CDR3 protein is CASSFDPRAGTGRNEQYF. CDR3 nucleotides: TGTGCCAGCAGTTTCGACCCCAGGGCCGGGACAGGGCGCAATGAGCAGTACTTC. The gene calls are TRBV6-2 or TRBV6-3 and TRBJ2-5; 9 nucleotides align to TRBD1. The trim removed 4 bases at V and 11 bases at J, leaving 23 bases unmatched. The CDR3 totals 18 residues. CDR1 and CDR2 from the germline V gene are MNHEY and SVGEGT.

The chain employs TRBV4-1 and TRBJ1-1; 7 positions agree with TRBD1. With 2 bases clipped from V and 1 base from J, the junction kept 4 bases outside the gene matches. The CDR3 contains 15 residues. The germline V gene has CDR1 MGHRA and CDR2 YSYEKL. CDR3 in DNA: TGCGCCAGCAGCCAACCCGACAGGGCGAACACTGAAGCTTTCTTT. It translates to CASSQPDRANTEAFF.

Of note for this clonotype: At one boundary the junction diverges from the germline segment, which might be a read error. This CDR3 is CANSFGTSGGFPDTQYF. Here the CDR3 DNA reads TGTGCCAACAGTTTTGGGACTAGCGGGGGGTTCCCAGATACGCAGTATTTT. This chain joins TRBV12-3 or TRBV12-4 and TRBJ2-3; 15 bases fit TRBD2. The CDR3 length is 17 residues.

A few counts support this clonotype. The V call is TRBV6-2 or TRBV6-3, the J call TRBJ2-7; no clear D gene. Trimming removed 0 bases from V and 6 bases from J, with 12 bases in between. The CDR3 contains 14 residues. Germline loops: CDR1 MNHEY, CDR2 SVGEGT. The CDR3 here is CASSYSVELPEQYF. CDR3 DNA: TGTGCCAGCAGTTACTCGGTAGAACTGCCCGAGCAGTACTTC.

V is TRBV28 and J is TRBJ1-5, with a tentative D call TRBD1 (5 bases). V lost 0 bases and J lost 1, with 10 bases in between. The CDR3 sequence is 16 residues long. Germline CDR1 and CDR2: MDHEN and SYDVKM. DNA of the CDR3: TGTGCCAGCAGTTTATGGGCGACAGTGAGCAATCAGCCCCAGCATTTT. Translation gives CASSLWATVSNQPQHF.

This chain joins TRBV6-5 and TRBJ2-1; no firm D call. Between the trimmed V and J ends, which lost 2 bases and 9 bases, there was a span of 23 bases. This CDR3 contains 17 residues. CDR1 and CDR2 from the germline V gene are MNHEY and SVGAGI. CDR3 coding DNA: TGTGCCAGCAGTTACGTAGTAGGGCCGACCGGTCTCATTGAGCAGTTCTTC. Residues: CASSYVVGPTGLIEQFF.

Note on this clonotype: This may be a read error, as it is one base from a much larger clone. This sequence joins TRBV7-2 and TRBJ2-3; D is perhaps TRBD1 (6 bases). From germline, CDR1 is SGHTA and CDR2 FQGNSA. There are 15 residues in the CDR3. This chain's CDR3 is CAGSLMGAHGDTQYF. The CDR3 DNA is TGTGCCGGCAGCTTAATGGGGGCCCACGGAGATACGCAGTATTTT. The variable domain in full, completed from reference TRBV7-2 and TRBJ2-3, reads GAGVSQSPSNKVTEKGKDVELRCDPISGHTALYWYRQSLGQGLEFLIYFQGNSAPDKSGLPSDRFSAERTGGSVSTLTIQRTQQEDSAVYLCAGSLMGAHGDTQYFGPGTRLTVL.

The chain is built from TRBV4-1 and TRBJ2-5; D is ambiguous. The germline V and J ends were trimmed by 1 base and 5 bases, with 11 bases remaining between them. The CDR3 spans 14 residues. From germline, CDR1 is MGHRA and CDR2 YSYEKL. The DNA of the CDR3 is TGCGCCAGCAGCCAAGTCTTGGGGTGGGAGACCCAGTACTTC. Amino acids: CASSQVLGWETQYF.

The chain links TRBV7-3 to TRBJ2-3, with 7 nucleotides matching TRBD2. The CDR3 contains 18 residues. Trimming at V came to 5 bases and at J to 0 bases, leaving 14 bases not matched to a gene. Germline V gives CDR1 SGHTA, CDR2 FQGTGA. CDR3 coding DNA: TGTGCCAGCAGCCTCACGACCCGCGGGGGAGCTAGCACAGATACGCAGTATTTT. Encoded protein: CASSLTTRGGASTDTQYF.

The V and J genes are TRBV4-2 and TRBJ1-2; D unresolved. The germline V gene has CDR1 LGHNA and CDR2 YNFKEQ. V dropped 1 base and J dropped 6 bases, with 6 bases sitting between them. The CDR3 loop spans 12 amino acids. The CDR3 reads CASSQGLDGYTF. In DNA form, the CDR3 reads TGTGCCAGCAGCCAAGGGTTGGATGGCTACACCTTC.

This sequence joins TRBV29-1 and TRBJ2-2; unclear D gene. The germline V gene has CDR1 SQVTM and CDR2 ANQGSEA. The V end was cut by 0 bases, the J end by 1 base, with 9 bases between. CDR3 length: 15 residues. The CDR3 sequence: CSVEDLAQNTGELFF. The CDR3 DNA follows: TGCAGCGTTGAAGATTTGGCCCAGAACACCGGGGAGCTGTTTTTT.

The chain joins TRBV4-1 to TRBJ2-1, with D unclear. The CDR3 has 16 residues. V lost 4 bases and J 4 bases, leaving 17 bases between the germline ends. Germline CDR1 and CDR2: MGHRA and YSYEKL. The CDR3 here is CASSRGSGQPYNEQFF. The CDR3 DNA reads TGCGCCAGCAGCCGAGGTTCAGGCCAGCCATACAATGAGCAGTTCTTC.

The genes are TRBV12-3 or TRBV12-4 and TRBJ1-4; D is unclear. Trimming left V 5 bases short and J 4 bases short, with 14 bases between. The CDR3 is 15 residues long. Here the CDR3 reads CASSRQAMINEKLFF. CDR3 bases: TGTGCCAGCAGTCGTCAAGCTATGATTAATGAAAAACTGTTTTTT.

This clonotype was observed many times. This chain links TRBV4-1 with TRBJ2-4; D is uncertain. The V end lost 4 bases, the J end lost 4 bases, and 14 bases lay between the germline ends. Germline V gene sequence: CDR1 MGHRA, CDR2 YSYEKL. The CDR3 is 15 residues long. CDR3 nucleotides: TGCGCCAGCAGCCGGACGAGCGATACTAAAAACATTCAGTACTTC. It specifies CASSRTSDTKNIQYF.

The chain couples TRBV20-1 to TRBJ1-6, with D unresolved. CDR3 length: 13 residues. Trimming removed 7 bases at V and 3 bases at J, with 10 bases between. Germline V lookup: CDR1 DFQATT, CDR2 SNEGSKA (reference sequence). The CDR3 here is CSGQALYNSPLHF. CDR3 nucleotide sequence: TGCAGTGGTCAGGCCCTCTATAATTCACCCCTCCACTTT.

The chain combines TRBV12-3 or TRBV12-4 with TRBJ1-5; perhaps TRBD1 as D (6 bases). Trimming left V 6 bases short and J 2 bases short, with 11 bases between. The length of the CDR3 is 14 residues. The CDR3 spells CASRQGRGNQPQHF. The CDR3 DNA reads TGTGCCAGCAGACAGGGTAGGGGCAATCAGCCCCAGCATTTT.